This T cell receptor beta chain was sequenced for a study of T cell responses to AZD1222 COVID-19 vaccine. Looking at the study overall: Pooled together were second doses at about 4 or about 12 weeks.

This clone was seen just once. Here immunoSEQ multiplex PCR was the method, and the copy in TCRdb shows in-frame clones only, minus some. Among tens of thousands of clones listed, just over 90% were seen once. The CDR3 is made up of 14 amino acids. Germline CDR1 is SGHTA and CDR2 is FQGNSA. The germline V and J ends were trimmed by 1 base and 5 bases, with 11 bases remaining between them. Sequencing was performed on peripheral blood, taken on day 0 of AZD1222 vaccination. The receptor was isolated from an adult in good health. The J gene is TRBJ1-2, the V gene TRBV7-2; D might be TRBD1 (6 bases). The CDR3: CASSLGDRSYGYTF. CDR3 DNA: TGTGCCAGCAGCTTAGGTGACAGGTCTTATGGCTACACCTTC.